What follows are 29 T cell receptor beta chains derived from one specimen sequenced in a study of siplizumab effects on memory and regulatory T cells. Assay: immunoSEQ multiplex PCR; the TCRdb copy retains only in-frame clones and omits some. Of 85,000 to 120,000 clones listed, around nine tenths are singletons. Sequenced material: CD4+ T cells sorted from blood. The receptor set was obtained from a human donor in good health.

V is TRBV9 and J is TRBJ1-1, with D unclear. The CDR3 covers 13 residues. V was clipped by 3 bases and J by 1 base, with 7 bases between them. The germline V gene encodes CDR1 SGDLS and CDR2 YYNGEE. The CDR3 spells CASSANTNTEAFF. The CDR3 bases are TGTGCCAGCAGCGCCAATACGAACACTGAAGCTTTCTTT.

This clone was detected a few times. The chain employs TRBV9 and TRBJ1-2, with D perhaps matching TRBD1 (5 bases). V shed 0 bases and J shed 6 bases, with 18 bases lying between them. The CDR3 is 16 residues long. CDR1 and CDR2 from the germline V gene are SGDLS and YYNGEE. The CDR3 nucleotides read TGTGCCAGCAGCGTAGATGCCGGGGGAGGGCAGGATGGCTACACCTTC. Translation gives CASSVDAGGGQDGYTF. The full variable domain, completed using reference TRBV9 and TRBJ1-2, is DSGVTQTPKHLITATGQRVTLRCSPRSGDLSVYWYQQSLDQGLQFLIQYYNGEERAKGNILERFSAQQFPDLHSELNLSSLELGDSALYFCASSVDAGGGQDGYTFGSGTRLTVV.

The CDR3, as DNA: TGTGCCAGCAGCGGACGACAGGGGGTTCCTACTAACTATGGCTACACCTTC. Translated, it gives CASSGRQGVPTNYGYTF. The chain carries TRBV9 and TRBJ1-2, with 9 bases matching TRBD1. The CDR3 is 17 amino acids. Per germline, CDR1 SGDLS and CDR2 YYNGEE. With 3 bases clipped from V and 0 bases from J, the junction kept 9 bases outside the gene matches. Together with reference TRBV9 and TRBJ1-2, the CDR3 gives the full variable domain: DSGVTQTPKHLITATGQRVTLRCSPRSGDLSVYWYQQSLDQGLQFLIQYYNGEERAKGNILERFSAQQFPDLHSELNLSSLELGDSALYFCASSGRQGVPTNYGYTFGSGTRLTVV.

The V and J genes are TRBV6-1 and TRBJ1-3; TRBD1 matches 10 bases. This CDR3 region has 15 residues. Germline V lookup: CDR1 MNHNS, CDR2 SASEGT. Trimming took 3 bases from V and 3 from J; bases not matched to a gene: 2. This chain's CDR3 is CASSEGTGVGNTIYF. The DNA for the CDR3 is TGTGCCAGCAGTGAGGGGACAGGGGTTGGAAACACCATATATTTT.

This chain joins TRBV7-3 and TRBJ2-3; D is perhaps TRBD2 (5 bases). CDR3 length: 13 amino acids. The germline gives CDR1 SGHTA, CDR2 FQGTGA. Trimming took 4 bases from V and 1 from J, leaving 6 bases between them. CDR3 region: CASSSGGTDTQYF. The CDR3 nucleotides read TGTGCCAGCAGCTCCGGGGGCACAGATACGCAGTATTTT.

The V gene is TRBV19, the J gene TRBJ2-2; TRBD2 matches 9 bases. J gave up 5 bases and V 3 bases, and 10 bases lay outside the gene matches. From germline, CDR1 is LNHDA and CDR2 SQIVND (reference sequence). The CDR3 extends over 17 amino acids. CDR3 nucleotide sequence: TGTGCCAGTAGTATTAAGGGCCTAGCGGGACGGACCGGGGAGCTGTTTTTT. Residues: CASSIKGLAGRTGELFF. The full variable domain, rest sourced from reference TRBV19 and TRBJ2-2, is DGGITQSPKYLFRKEGQNVTLSCEQNLNHDAMYWYRQDPGQGLRLIYYSQIVNDFQKGDIAEGYSVSREKKESFPLTVTSAQKNPTAFYLCASSIKGLAGRTGELFFGEGSRLTVL.

This clone was counted only a few times. The CDR3 DNA reads TGCAGCGTCCCTAGGACTAGCCGTTACAATGAGCAGTTCTTC. Amino acids: CSVPRTSRYNEQFF. The genes are TRBV29-1 and TRBJ2-1; TRBD2 agrees at 8 bases. The CDR3 extends over 14 amino acids. The V gene end was trimmed by 6 bases and the J gene end by 4 bases; junction bases not matched to a gene: 8. Per the germline V gene, CDR1 is SQVTM and CDR2 is ANQGSEA.

Details on this clone: The junction shows a germline mismatch at one end, possibly a read error. This sequence joins TRBV6-6 and TRBJ1-2; unclear D gene. This CDR3 spans 12 amino acids. Germline V gene sequence: CDR1 MNHNY, CDR2 SVGAGI (reference sequence). Here the CDR3 reads CASSYSQTGSHF. CDR3 nucleotide sequence: TGTGCCAGCAGTTACTCGCAAACCGGGTCTCACTTC.

The chain links TRBV6-4 to TRBJ2-3; D may be TRBD2 (5 bases). Trimming shortened V by 8 bases and J by 2 bases, and 17 bases separated the two germline ends. Germline loops: CDR1 MRHNA, CDR2 SNTAGT. CDR3 length: 15 amino acids. In DNA, the CDR3 is TGTGCCAGCTCGGACTCCCGAACAACCACAGATACGCAGTATTTT. Its protein product is CASSDSRTTTDTQYF.

The table lists this clone with a few counts. The V gene is TRBV27, the J gene TRBJ1-1; a possible D gene is TRBD1 (5 bases). The germline V gene encodes CDR1 MNHEY and CDR2 SMNVEV (reference sequence). The V gene lost 6 bases and the J gene lost 1 base, with 9 bases spanning the gap. There are 13 residues in the CDR3. As DNA, the CDR3 is TGTGCCAGCAGAGGGGACCAGAACACTGAAGCTTTCTTT. Amino acids: CASRGDQNTEAFF.

This sequence joins TRBV11-2 and TRBJ2-5, with 7 nucleotides matching TRBD1. The germline CDR1 and CDR2 sequences are SGHAT and FQNNGV. J gave up 3 bases and V 5 bases, and 6 bases lay outside the gene matches. The length of the CDR3 is 14 residues. The CDR3 here is CASSRGTDKETQYF. CDR3 coding DNA: TGTGCCAGCAGCCGAGGGACAGATAAAGAGACCCAGTACTTC. Full variable domain (missing parts from reference TRBV11-2 and TRBJ2-5): EAGVAQSPRYKIIEKRQSVAFWCNPISGHATLYWYQQILGQGPKLLIQFQNNGVVDDSQLPKDRFSAERLKGVDSTLKIQPAKLEDSAVYLCASSRGTDKETQYFGPGTRLLVL.

The CDR3 spells CASSLALGSNEKLFF. CDR3 nucleotides: TGCGCCAGCAGCTTGGCTTTAGGATCGAATGAAAAACTGTTTTTT. The chain joins TRBV5-1 to TRBJ1-4; no definite D call. Germline assignment: CDR1 SGHRS and CDR2 YFSETQ. The CDR3 sequence is 15 residues long. The germline V and J ends were trimmed by 0 bases and 5 bases, with 11 bases remaining between them.

The V call is TRBV19, the J call TRBJ1-5; D is undetermined. The CDR3 loop spans 13 amino acids. The V end was cut by 7 bases, the J end by 3 bases, with 10 bases between. Germline V gives CDR1 LNHDA, CDR2 SQIVND (reference sequence). The CDR3 bases are TGTGCCAGTACAGCAGGACCCAATCAGCCCCAGCATTTT. Translated, it gives CASTAGPNQPQHF.

The chain uses TRBV9 and TRBJ1-1; 9 positions agree with TRBD1. The CDR3 is 14 residues long. V shed 0 bases, J shed 4 bases, and the junction held 1 base outside the gene matches. Germline loops: CDR1 SGDLS, CDR2 YYNGEE. DNA for the CDR3: TGTGCCAGCAGCGTAGGGGACAGGGTCACTGAAGCTTTCTTT. Translated, it gives CASSVGDRVTEAFF.

The chain links TRBV7-9 to TRBJ1-5; D is uncertain. Germline V lookup: CDR1 SEHNR, CDR2 FQNEAQ (reference sequence). The CDR3 sequence is 14 residues long. Trimming removed 2 bases at V and 7 bases at J, with 12 bases between. CDR3 protein: CASSLKGSGQPQHF. In DNA form, the CDR3 reads TGTGCCAGCAGCTTAAAGGGAAGTGGGCAGCCCCAGCATTTT. The full variable domain, completed using reference TRBV7-9 and TRBJ1-5, is DTGVSQNPRHKITKRGQNVTFRCDPISEHNRLYWYRQTLGQGPEFLTYFQNEAQLEKSRLLSDRFSAERPKGSFSTLEIQRTEQGDSAMYLCASSLKGSGQPQHFGDGTRLSIL.

The sample holds a few counts of this clone. The chain carries TRBV5-1 and TRBJ2-7, with D perhaps TRBD1 or TRBD2 (5 bases each). CDR3 length equals 17 residues. V lost 4 bases and J lost 4, with 24 bases in between. CDR1 is SGHRS, CDR2 YFSETQ, per germline. In DNA, the CDR3 is TGCGCCAGCAGCGCCACCACAGGAGGAGGAGTTTCATACGAGCAGTACTTC. It is translated as CASSATTGGGVSYEQYF.

CDR3 region: CASSRQGAPGYTF. Here the CDR3 DNA reads TGCGCCAGCAGTCGACAGGGGGCGCCAGGCTACACCTTC. The J gene is TRBJ1-2, the V gene TRBV5-1, with TRBD1 matching 10 bases. With V trimmed by 5 bases and J by 8 bases, 6 bases remained unmatched. The CDR3 length is 13 residues. Germline V gives CDR1 SGHRS, CDR2 YFSETQ. The variable domain in full, with the rest retrieved from reference TRBV5-1 and TRBJ1-2, is KAGVTQTPRYLIKTRGQQVTLSCSPISGHRSVSWYQQTPGQGLQFLFEYFSETQRNKGNFPGRFSGRQFSNSRSEMNVSTLELGDSALYLCASSRQGAPGYTFGSGTRLTVV.

Note on this clone: At one of its ends the junction is not consistent with the germline gene, which may arise from a read error. This chain links TRBV11-2 with TRBJ1-2; the D gene is possibly TRBD1 (6 bases). The CDR3 consists of 14 residues. Germline V gene lookup returns CDR1 SGHAT and CDR2 FQNNGV. The CDR3 here is CASSPGGGIRGVSF. The CDR3 DNA is TGTGCCAGCAGCCCCGGGGGGGGCATCCGCGGGGTCTCCTTC.

The chain has TRBV14 and TRBJ2-1, with 13 bases identical to TRBD2. The junction had 6 bases not matched to a gene; V was cut back by 0 bases and J by 7 bases. Germline V gives CDR1 SGHDN, CDR2 FVKESK. The CDR3 runs to 17 residues. The CDR3 is CASSQDVPGLAGNEQFF. CDR3 nucleotides: TGTGCCAGCAGCCAAGATGTCCCGGGACTAGCGGGGAATGAGCAGTTCTTC.

The J gene is TRBJ2-6, the V gene TRBV28; TRBD1 is a possible D gene (5 bases). The CDR3 has 19 residues. Trimming removed 7 bases at V and 0 bases at J, with 22 bases between. Germline V CDR1 and CDR2: MDHEN, SYDVKM. CDR3: CASKGIGQRPPSGANVLTF. The CDR3 DNA reads TGTGCCAGCAAGGGTATTGGACAAAGACCCCCCTCTGGGGCCAACGTCCTGACTTTC.

The genes are TRBV19 and TRBJ1-5, with D tentatively TRBD1 (5 bases). V lost 7 bases, J lost 3 bases, and 13 bases lay in between. The CDR3 runs to 14 residues. CDR1 and CDR2 from the germline V gene are LNHDA and SQIVND (reference sequence). The CDR3 nucleotides read TGTGCCAGTAAGGGACGGGAACTCAATCAGCCCCAGCATTTT. This sequence encodes CASKGRELNQPQHF.

This clone was counted only a few times. The V and J genes are TRBV11-2 and TRBJ2-7, with D perhaps TRBD2 (5 bases). The CDR3 has 14 residues. V lost 6 bases and J 6 bases, leaving 18 bases between the germline ends. Looked up from germline, CDR1 is SGHAT and CDR2 is FQNNGV. CDR3 coding DNA: TGTGCCAGCAGGCCAGGACTCCGGCCCTCCGAGCAGTACTTC. It encodes CASRPGLRPSEQYF.

The V and J genes are TRBV4-1 and TRBJ2-1; 8 bases agree with TRBD2. The CDR3 is 16 amino acids. Germline-derived CDR1 and CDR2 are MGHRA and YSYEKL. Trimming at V came to 4 bases and at J to 1 base, leaving 6 bases not matched to a gene. DNA for the CDR3: TGCGCCAGCAGCCGGATATTAGCGGGGTCCTACAATGAGCAGTTCTTC. It yields the protein CASSRILAGSYNEQFF.

The CDR3 region has the DNA TGTGCCAGTAAGAGCGGGATAAGTTCCTACGAGCAGTACTTC. The encoded protein is CASKSGISSYEQYF. J is TRBJ2-7 and V is TRBV6-1; 7 bases match TRBD2. V lost 9 bases and J lost 1; bases outside the gene matches: 9. This CDR3 region has 14 residues. Germline loops: CDR1 MNHNS, CDR2 SASEGT.

The chain couples TRBV19 to TRBJ2-1; D not certain. The ends were cut back, 5 bases at V and 6 bases at J, with 17 bases in the middle. The CDR3 runs to 15 residues. In germline, CDR1 is LNHDA, CDR2 SQIVND (reference sequence). The CDR3 region is CASSSFGVLPNEQFF. In nucleotides, the CDR3 is TGTGCCAGTAGTTCTTTTGGTGTGTTGCCCAATGAGCAGTTCTTC.

The rearrangement joins TRBV10-2 to TRBJ2-2; 10 bases fit TRBD2. Germline V gene data show CDR1 as WSHSY and CDR2 as SAAADI. The junction had 7 bases not matched to a gene; V was cut back by 3 bases and J by 6 bases. CDR3 length equals 16 residues. The CDR3 DNA is TGCGCCAGCAGTGATTTGGCTAGCGGGAGTTCCGGGGAGCTGTTTTTT. This codes for CASSDLASGSSGELFF.

This sequence joins TRBV7-3 and TRBJ2-6; D is possibly TRBD2 (5 bases). The germline CDR1 and CDR2 sequences are SGHTA and FQGTGA. This CDR3 has 16 residues. The V gene lost 4 bases and the J gene lost 2 bases, with 12 bases spanning the gap. The CDR3 here is CASSSLSGTGANVLTF. The CDR3 region has the DNA TGTGCCAGCAGCTCCTTATCGGGAACTGGGGCCAACGTCCTGACTTTC.

CDR3 amino acids: CASSESGRTEAFF. DNA for the CDR3: TGCGCCAGCAGTGAATCCGGGCGAACTGAAGCTTTCTTT. The J gene is TRBJ1-1, the V gene TRBV10-1; D remains unclear. The CDR3 sequence is 13 residues long. Germline assignment: CDR1 WNHNN and CDR2 SYGVQD (reference sequence). Trimming shortened V by 3 bases and J by 5 bases, and 10 bases separated the two germline ends.

This clone was counted once. The chain uses TRBV5-8 and TRBJ2-7, with TRBD2 as a possible D gene (5 bases). V lost 0 bases and J lost 7, with 11 bases in between. Germline assignment: CDR1 SGHTS and CDR2 YDEGEE. The CDR3 extends over 13 amino acids. CDR3 bases: TGTGCCAGCAGCTTGGTTAGAGGGCGGGAGCAGTACTTC. It codes for CASSLVRGREQYF.